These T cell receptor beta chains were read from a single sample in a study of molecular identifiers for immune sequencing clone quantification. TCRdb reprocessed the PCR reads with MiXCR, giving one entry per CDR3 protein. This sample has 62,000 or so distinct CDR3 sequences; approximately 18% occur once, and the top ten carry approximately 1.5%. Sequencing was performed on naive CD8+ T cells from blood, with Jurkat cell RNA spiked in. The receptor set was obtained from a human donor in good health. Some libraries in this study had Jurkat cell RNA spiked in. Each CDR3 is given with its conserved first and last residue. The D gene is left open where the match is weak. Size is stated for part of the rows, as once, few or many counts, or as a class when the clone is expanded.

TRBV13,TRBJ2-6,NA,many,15,TGTGCCAGCAGCCCCGGGATTTCTGGGGCCAACGTCCTGACTTTC,CASSPGISGANVLTF
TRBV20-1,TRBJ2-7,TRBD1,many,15,TGCAGTGCCCATGGATCAGGGGGATCACCCTACGAGCAGTACTTC,CSAHGSGGSPYEQYF
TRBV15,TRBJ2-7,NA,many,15,TGTGCCACCAGCTTCCGAGAGGGAGGTTACGACGAGCAGTACTTC,CATSFREGGYDEQYF
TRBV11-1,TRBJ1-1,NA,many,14,TGTGCCAGCAGCCATGGCGACGCAGACACTGAAGCTTTCTTT,CASSHGDADTEAFF
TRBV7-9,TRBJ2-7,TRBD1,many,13,TGTGCCAGCCGGGACAGCAGATCCTACGAGCAGTACTTC,CASRDSRSYEQYF
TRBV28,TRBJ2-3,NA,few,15,TGTGCCAGCAGTCCATCCGGGACACTCACAGATACGCAGTATTTT,CASSPSGTLTDTQYF
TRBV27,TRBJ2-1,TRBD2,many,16,TGTGCCAGCAGTTTATCAGCGGGAGGAACCTACAATGAGCAGTTCTTC,CASSLSAGGTYNEQFF
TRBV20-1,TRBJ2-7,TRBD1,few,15,TGCAGTGCTAGTAGCCGGGACAGGGGGCGATATGAGCAGTACTTC,CSASSRDRGRYEQYF
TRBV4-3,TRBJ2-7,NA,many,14,TGCGCCAGCAGCCCCGAGGTAGAAACCTACGAGCAGTACTTC,CASSPEVETYEQYF
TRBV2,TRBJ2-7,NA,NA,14,TGTGCCAGCAGGACCGGGGCGTACTCCTACGAGCAGTACTTC,CASRTGAYSYEQYF
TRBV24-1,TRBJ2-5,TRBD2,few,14,TGTGCCACCAGTTTCCGTAGCGGGAAAAAGACCCAGTACTTC,CATSFRSGKKTQYF
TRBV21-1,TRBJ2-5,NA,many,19,TGTGCCAGCAGCATCTTCTTAAATACTAGCGGGAGACTTGGAGAGACCCAGTACTTC,CASSIFLNTSGRLGETQYF
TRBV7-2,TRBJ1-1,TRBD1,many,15,TGTGCCAGCAGCCCTACGACAGGGGGATTACATGAAGCTTTCTTT,CASSPTTGGLHEAFF
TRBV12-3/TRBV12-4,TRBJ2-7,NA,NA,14,TGTGCCAGCAGCTCCCCCGGACTTTCCTACGAGCAGTACTTC,CASSSPGLSYEQYF
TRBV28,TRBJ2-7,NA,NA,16,TGTGCCAGCACTTCATCCGACAGCGCCGTTTTTAGCGAGCAGTACTTC,CASTSSDSAVFSEQYF
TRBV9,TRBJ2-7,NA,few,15,TGTGCCAGCAGCCCCGGGGCCAGGTCAGACTACGAGCAGTACTTC,CASSPGARSDYEQYF
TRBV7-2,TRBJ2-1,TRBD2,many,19,TGTGCCAGCAGCTTATTTGTTACTAGCGGGAGCCTTCCATCCAATGAGCAGTTCTTC,CASSLFVTSGSLPSNEQFF
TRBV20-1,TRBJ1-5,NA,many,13,TGCAGTGCCCCTGACAGCGACAATCAGCCCCAGCATTTT,CSAPDSDNQPQHF
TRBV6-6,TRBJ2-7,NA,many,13,TGTGCCAGCAGTGCAGTCAGTGCATACGAGCAGTACTTC,CASSAVSAYEQYF
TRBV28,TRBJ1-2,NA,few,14,TGTGCCAGCAGTAGACCCGGACAGAACTATGGCTACACCTTC,CASSRPGQNYGYTF
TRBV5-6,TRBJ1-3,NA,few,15,TGTGCCAGCAGACCCTCCTTGTACCCTGGAAACACCATATATTTT,CASRPSLYPGNTIYF
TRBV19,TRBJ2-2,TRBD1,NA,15,TGTGCCAGTACTCTAAACAGGGGGAACACCCGGGAGCTGTTTTTT,CASTLNRGNTRELFF
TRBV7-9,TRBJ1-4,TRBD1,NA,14,TGTGCCAGCAGCTTACCGGACAGGGTGGAAAAACTGTTTTTT,CASSLPDRVEKLFF
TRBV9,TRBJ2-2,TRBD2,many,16,TGTGCCAGCAGCGTAAGACTAGCGGGTCTCACCGGGGAGCTGTTTTTT,CASSVRLAGLTGELFF
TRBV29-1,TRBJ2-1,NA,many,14,TGCAGCGTTGATACGGGGGATTCCTACAATGAGCAGTTCTTC,CSVDTGDSYNEQFF
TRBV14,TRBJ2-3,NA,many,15,TGTGCCAGCAGCCATATCGGATCGTACACAGATACGCAGTATTTT,CASSHIGSYTDTQYF
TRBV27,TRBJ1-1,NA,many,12,TGTTCTCCCGGGGGAGGGTTCACTGAAGCTTTCTTT,CSPGGGFTEAFF
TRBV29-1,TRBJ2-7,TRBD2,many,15,TGCAGCGTTGGTGGGACTAGCGGGAGACGGTACGAGCAGTACTTC,CSVGGTSGRRYEQYF
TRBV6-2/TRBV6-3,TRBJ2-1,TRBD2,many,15,TGTGCCAGCACCGCGGGACTAGCGGCCTACAATGAGCAGTTCTTC,CASTAGLAAYNEQFF
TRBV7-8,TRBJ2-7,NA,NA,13,TGTGCCAGCAGCTTAGTGGGGACTGGGGAGCAGTGCTTC,CASSLVGTGEQCF
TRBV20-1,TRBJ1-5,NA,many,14,TGCAGTGCTAGAGGTTACAGTAGCAATCAGCCCCAGCATTTT,CSARGYSSNQPQHF
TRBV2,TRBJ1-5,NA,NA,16,TGTGCCAGCAGTGACCCTCGGACGGATTTAAATCAGCCCCAGCATTTT,CASSDPRTDLNQPQHF
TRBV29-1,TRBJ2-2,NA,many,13,TGCAGCGTTGTGTTCGCGAACACCGGGGAGCTGTTTTTT,CSVVFANTGELFF
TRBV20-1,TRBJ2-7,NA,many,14,TGCAGTGCTAGAGATTGGAACGGGAGCTACGAGCAGTACTTC,CSARDWNGSYEQYF
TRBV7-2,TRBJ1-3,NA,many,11,TGTGCCAGCAGCTTAGTGAACTCGGTATATTTT,CASSLVNSVYF
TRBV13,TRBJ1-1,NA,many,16,TGTGCCAGCAGCTCCCGCCTACAGGGCGTCTACACTGAAGCTTTCTTT,CASSSRLQGVYTEAFF
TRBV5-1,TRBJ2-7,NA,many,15,TGCGCCAGCAGCACCGGACCACAACGCTCCTACGAGCAGTACTTC,CASSTGPQRSYEQYF
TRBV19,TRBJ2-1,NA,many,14,TGTGCCAGTAGTATTTCGACTAGTTTGAATGAGCAGTTCTTC,CASSISTSLNEQFF
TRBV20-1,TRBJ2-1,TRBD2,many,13,TGCAGTGCCACCGGACTAGCGGACAATGAGCAGTTCTTC,CSATGLADNEQFF
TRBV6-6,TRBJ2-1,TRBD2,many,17,TGTGCCAGCAGTTACTCTGCGGGACTAGCAGTTGACAATGAGCAGTTCTTC,CASSYSAGLAVDNEQFF
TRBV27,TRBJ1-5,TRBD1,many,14,TGTGCCAGCAGTGCCGGACAGGGGAATCAGCCCCAGCATTTT,CASSAGQGNQPQHF
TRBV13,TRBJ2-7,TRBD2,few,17,TGTGCCAGCAGCCTGGGACTAGCGGGAGGGTCCACCTACGAGCAGTACTTC,CASSLGLAGGSTYEQYF
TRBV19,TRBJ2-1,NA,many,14,TGTGCCAGTAGTAGGCGACAATTATATCCTGAGCAGTTCTTC,CASSRRQLYPEQFF
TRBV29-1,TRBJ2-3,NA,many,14,TGCAGCGTCGGTACTACTTCGGGCACAGATACGCAGTATTTT,CSVGTTSGTDTQYF
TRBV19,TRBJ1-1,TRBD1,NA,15,TGTGCCAGTACCATCAGGGGGGGAGCGAACACTGAAGCTTTCTTT,CASTIRGGANTEAFF
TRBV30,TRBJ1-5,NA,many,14,TGTGCCTGGAGTGCGGGGGTGGGCAATCAGCCCCAGCATTTT,CAWSAGVGNQPQHF
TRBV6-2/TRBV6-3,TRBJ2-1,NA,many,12,TGTGCCAGCAGGTGGGGACACAATGAGCAGTTCTTC,CASRWGHNEQFF
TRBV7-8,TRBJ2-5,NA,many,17,TGTGCCAGTCGGAAGGGGGGAGCGCCCATCCAACAAGAGACCCAGTACTTC,CASRKGGAPIQQETQYF
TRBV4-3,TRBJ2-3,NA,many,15,TGCGCCAGCAGCCAAGATCCGGCGGACACAGATACGCAGTATTTT,CASSQDPADTDTQYF
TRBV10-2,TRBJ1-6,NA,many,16,TGCGCCAGCAGTGAGTTAGGGGCGGACTATAATTCACCCCTCCACTTT,CASSELGADYNSPLHF